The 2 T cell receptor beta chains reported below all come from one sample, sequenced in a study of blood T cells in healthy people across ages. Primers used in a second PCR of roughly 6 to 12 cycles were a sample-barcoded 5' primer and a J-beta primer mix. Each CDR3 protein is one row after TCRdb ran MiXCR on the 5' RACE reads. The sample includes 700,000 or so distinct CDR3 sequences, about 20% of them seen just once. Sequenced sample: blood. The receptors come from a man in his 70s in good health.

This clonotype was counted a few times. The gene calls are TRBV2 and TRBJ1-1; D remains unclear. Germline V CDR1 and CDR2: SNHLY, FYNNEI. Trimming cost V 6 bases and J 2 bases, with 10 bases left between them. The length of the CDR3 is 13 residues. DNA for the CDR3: TGTGCCAGCAGCCCGGGGTATAACACTGAAGCTTTCTTT. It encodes CASSPGYNTEAFF.

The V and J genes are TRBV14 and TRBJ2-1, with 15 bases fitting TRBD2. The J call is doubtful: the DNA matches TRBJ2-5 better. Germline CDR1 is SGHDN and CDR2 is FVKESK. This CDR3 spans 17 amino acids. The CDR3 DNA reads TGTGCCAGCAGCCAAAGGACTAGCGGGAGGGGTATCGGCGCCCAGTACTTC. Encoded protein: CASSQRTSGRGIGAQYF.